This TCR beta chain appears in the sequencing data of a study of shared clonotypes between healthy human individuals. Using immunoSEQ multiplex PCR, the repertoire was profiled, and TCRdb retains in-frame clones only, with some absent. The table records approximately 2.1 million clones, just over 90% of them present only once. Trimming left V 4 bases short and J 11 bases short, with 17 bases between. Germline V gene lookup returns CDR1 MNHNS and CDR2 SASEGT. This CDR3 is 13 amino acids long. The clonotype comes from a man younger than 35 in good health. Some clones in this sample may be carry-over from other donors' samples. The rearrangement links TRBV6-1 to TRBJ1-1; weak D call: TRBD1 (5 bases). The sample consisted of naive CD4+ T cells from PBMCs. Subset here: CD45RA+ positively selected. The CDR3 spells CASSGEPGTDAFF. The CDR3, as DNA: TGTGCCAGCAGTGGAGAACCCGGGACGGACGCTTTCTTT.